These 21 T cell receptor beta chains were all obtained from the same sample, sequenced in a study of cytomegalovirus exposure and HLA in healthy donors. PCR used 60 Vbeta primers and 13 Jbeta primers. Profiling relied on immunoSEQ multiplex PCR, and the TCRdb table lists in-frame clones only, not all of them. The repertoire holds roughly 130,000 clones, with less than 85% as singletons. The sequenced material came from PBMCs. The receptor source for this set is a male donor in good health and CMV-seronegative.

In its sample, this clone was seen a few times. The chain uses TRBV7-9 and TRBJ2-2, with D possibly matching TRBD1 (5 bases). The CDR3 loop spans 14 amino acids. CDR1 and CDR2 (germline): SEHNR, FQNEAQ (reference sequence). Trimming shortened V by 5 bases and J by 6 bases, and 13 bases separated the two germline ends. The CDR3 sequence is CASSRMPGPGELFF. The DNA for the CDR3 is TGTGCCAGCAGCCGAATGCCAGGGCCCGGGGAGCTGTTTTTT.

The DNA for the CDR3 is TGTGCCAGTAATTGGCGAACAGGGGGGCATCAGCCCCAGCATTTT. Its translation: CASNWRTGGHQPQHF. The J gene is TRBJ1-5, the V gene TRBV19; 8 bases fit TRBD1. V lost 7 bases, J lost 5 bases, and 10 bases stayed unmatched. Germline CDR1 and CDR2: LNHDA and SQIVND (reference sequence). CDR3 length equals 15 residues. Full variable domain (rest looked up from reference TRBV19 and TRBJ1-5): DGGITQSPKYLFRKEGQNVTLSCEQNLNHDAMYWYRQDPGQGLRLIYYSQIVNDFQKGDIAEGYSVSREKKESFPLTVTSAQKNPTAFYLCASNWRTGGHQPQHFGDGTRLSIL.

The chain couples TRBV9 to TRBJ1-4; 9 nucleotides align to TRBD1. Trimming removed 3 bases from V and 4 bases from J; junction bases left unmatched: 4. Germline CDR1 SGDLS, CDR2 YYNGEE. The CDR3 has 15 residues. The CDR3 is CASSARTGVNEKLFF. In nucleotides, the CDR3 is TGTGCCAGCAGCGCACGGACAGGGGTTAATGAAAAACTGTTTTTT.

The chain combines TRBV7-6 with TRBJ2-5, with D possibly being TRBD1 (6 bases). Germline lookup yields CDR1 SGHVS and CDR2 FNYEAQ. The CDR3 has 15 residues. V lost 5 bases to trimming and J lost 1 base, with 14 bases between them. CDR3 sequence reads: CASSDEQGPQETQYF. CDR3 in DNA: TGTGCCAGCAGCGATGAACAGGGTCCCCAAGAGACCCAGTACTTC.

The sample holds one count of this clone. The chain has TRBV11-3 and TRBJ2-2, with D possibly TRBD2 on 6 matching bases. V lost 4 bases and J 4 bases, leaving 7 bases between the germline ends. This CDR3 has 13 amino acids. Per germline, CDR1 SGHNT and CDR2 YENEEA. The CDR3 spells CASSWGLTGELFF. CDR3 bases: TGTGCCAGCAGCTGGGGACTCACCGGGGAGCTGTTTTTT.

The gene calls are TRBV7-8 and TRBJ1-1; TRBD1 aligns across 8 bases. In germline, CDR1 is SGHVS, CDR2 FQNEAQ. The V and J ends lost 2 bases and 0 bases, in that order; junction bases with no gene match: 5. CDR3 length equals 16 residues. Here the CDR3 DNA reads TGTGCCAGCAGCTTAAGGACAGGGAAAATGAACACTGAAGCTTTCTTT. Protein sequence: CASSLRTGKMNTEAFF.

The CDR3 DNA reads as TGTGCCAGCAGTTTAAACAGGGGATATGGCTACACCTTC. It is translated as CASSLNRGYGYTF. The chain is built from TRBV27 and TRBJ1-2; 7 bases are shared with TRBD1. The junction had 2 bases not matched to a gene; V was cut back by 2 bases and J by 5 bases. The CDR3 is made up of 13 amino acids. Germline V gene data show CDR1 as MNHEY and CDR2 as SMNVEV (reference sequence).

This chain uses TRBV5-1 with TRBJ2-5; 11 positions match TRBD2. CDR1 is SGHRS, CDR2 YFSETQ, per germline. V trimming: 4 bases; J trimming: 1 base; junction bases outside the gene matches: 0. The CDR3 length is 14 residues. CDR3 coding DNA: TGCGCCAGCAGCCTAGCGGGGGGCCAAGAGACCCAGTACTTC. It yields the protein CASSLAGGQETQYF.

This chain links TRBV21-1 with TRBJ1-5; TRBD1, the table's D call, lacks a check against the DNA. TRBV21-1 is given as a pseudogene. The CDR3 loop spans 16 amino acids. CDR3 loop: CASSSRGQRSNQPQHF. CDR3 sequence (DNA): TGTGCCAGCAGCAGCAGGGGGCAGAGGAGCAATCAGCCCCAGCATTTT.

This clone was counted between two and nine times. This chain connects TRBV9 to TRBJ2-7, with D perhaps TRBD2 (6 bases). This CDR3 region has 14 residues. The germline CDR1 and CDR2 sequences are SGDLS and YYNGEE. Between the trimmed V and J ends, which lost 4 bases and 0 bases, there was a span of 11 bases. The CDR3 region is CASSIGGASYEQYF. The DNA of the CDR3 is TGTGCCAGCAGCATAGGCGGGGCCTCCTACGAGCAGTACTTC.

The chain joins TRBV7-2 to TRBJ2-1, with D hard to call. V was pared by 2 bases and J by 5 bases, with 13 bases between. Germline V lookup: CDR1 SGHTA, CDR2 FQGNSA. This CDR3 region has 15 residues. For the CDR3, the DNA is TGTGCCAGCAGCTTATCTTCACAGTTCAACAATGAGCAGTTCTTC. Protein: CASSLSSQFNNEQFF.

CDR3 loop: CAWSAGLGRGVGREQFF. The DNA of the CDR3 is TGTGCCTGGAGCGCCGGATTAGGCAGGGGAGTGGGTAGGGAGCAGTTCTTC. The rearrangement uses TRBV30 and TRBJ2-1; D perhaps matches TRBD1 (6 bases). The V and J ends lost 3 bases and 10 bases respectively, with 28 bases between them. This CDR3 spans 17 amino acids. Per the germline V gene, CDR1 is GTSNPN and CDR2 is SVGIG (reference sequence).

The sample holds a few counts of this clone. The V and J genes are TRBV27 and TRBJ2-7; the D is unclear. V lost 6 bases and J 2 bases, leaving 14 bases between the germline ends. Per germline, CDR1 MNHEY and CDR2 SMNVEV (reference sequence). The CDR3 extends over 14 amino acids. This chain's CDR3 is CASRLHGTAYEQYF. CDR3 in DNA: TGTGCCAGCAGACTACACGGAACTGCCTACGAGCAGTACTTC.

This clone was recorded once. The chain has TRBV27 and TRBJ2-1; 10 bases align to TRBD2. CDR1 MNHEY and CDR2 SMNVEV come from the germline V gene (reference sequence). This CDR3 has 17 amino acids. After removal of 3 bases from V and 0 bases from J, the junction contained 5 bases not matched to a gene. In nucleotides, the CDR3 is TGTGCCAGCAGTTTGGGACTAGCGTACAGCTCCTACAATGAGCAGTTCTTC. This sequence encodes CASSLGLAYSSYNEQFF.

This chain connects TRBV11-2 to TRBJ2-7; 11 bases match TRBD2. Germline V lookup: CDR1 SGHAT, CDR2 FQNNGV. The CDR3 contains 15 residues. The J segment lost 6 bases and the V segment lost 5 bases, leaving 9 bases of the junction unmatched. This CDR3 is CASSIIAGGPIEQYF. CDR3 nucleotides: TGTGCCAGCAGCATAATAGCGGGAGGGCCGATCGAGCAGTACTTC. Looking up the rest from reference TRBV11-2 and TRBJ2-7 gives the full variable domain: EAGVAQSPRYKIIEKRQSVAFWCNPISGHATLYWYQQILGQGPKLLIQFQNNGVVDDSQLPKDRFSAERLKGVDSTLKIQPAKLEDSAVYLCASSIIAGGPIEQYFGPGTRLTVT.

CDR3 residues: CASSLDGYQPQHF. The CDR3 nucleotides read TGTGCCAGCAGCTTAGACGGTTATCAGCCCCAGCATTTT. The chain couples TRBV7-2 to TRBJ1-5; no reliable D call. CDR1 and CDR2 from the germline V gene are SGHTA and FQGNSA. The V end was cut by 1 base, the J end by 5 bases, with 6 bases between. The CDR3 runs 13 residues.

This chain connects TRBV4-3 to TRBJ2-2; TRBD1 matches at 7 bases. This CDR3 region has 19 residues. The ends lost 0 bases at V and 3 bases at J; junction bases unmatched: 13. Per germline, CDR1 LGHNA and CDR2 YSLEER. The CDR3 here is CASSQDLEIGTADTGELFF. DNA for the CDR3: TGCGCCAGCAGCCAAGATCTAGAAATCGGGACAGCGGACACCGGGGAGCTGTTTTTT.

The CDR3 here is CASSFDIRAGLGGYTF. In DNA, the CDR3 is TGTGCCAGCAGCTTTGACATAAGGGCAGGGTTGGGAGGCTACACCTTC. The chain employs TRBV7-2 and TRBJ1-2; D may be TRBD1 (5 bases). This CDR3 region has 16 residues. CDR1 is SGHTA and CDR2 is FQGNSA in the germline V gene. The V and J ends lost 3 bases and 8 bases respectively, with 22 bases between them.

This sequence joins TRBV28 and TRBJ1-1, with unresolved D. The ends were cut back, 8 bases at V and 1 base at J, with 17 bases in the middle. Germline loops: CDR1 MDHEN, CDR2 SYDVKM. The CDR3 is made up of 15 amino acids. The CDR3 DNA sequence: TGTGCCAGCCCCCCCCGCGGCAGTACGAACACTGAAGCTTTCTTT. This sequence encodes CASPPRGSTNTEAFF.

The rearrangement uses TRBV5-4 and TRBJ2-1, with D maybe TRBD2 (6 bases). Between the trimmed V and J ends, which lost 4 bases and 4 bases, there was a span of 21 bases. In germline, CDR1 is SGHNT, CDR2 YYREEE (reference sequence). CDR3 length: 17 amino acids. CDR3 protein: CASSPPHPGGIYNEQFF. DNA for the CDR3: TGTGCCAGCAGCCCGCCCCATCCCGGGGGAATTTACAATGAGCAGTTCTTC.

This clone occurred a few times. The chain is built from TRBV13 and TRBJ2-3, with TRBD1 matching over 9 bases. V was pared by 5 bases and J by 9 bases, with 6 bases of the junction left unmatched. The germline V gene has CDR1 PRHDT and CDR2 FYEKMQ (reference sequence). CDR3 length: 13 residues. As DNA, the CDR3 is TGTGCCAGCAGCACGGGGACAGGGCGCACGCAGTATTTT. Translating it yields CASSTGTGRTQYF.